This T cell receptor beta chain was captured by sequencing in a study of OX40 agonist ivuxolimab in advanced cancers. Study details: Partial responses were achieved by three patients: one hepatocellular carcinoma, two cutaneous melanoma. Findings and caveats of the study: By week 6 at 0.1 to 3.0 mg/kg, blood CD4+ and CD8+ T cells had expanded clonally. People who partly responded at 0.1-3.0 mg/kg had some of the least clonal expansion seen.

This clone showed up just once. Its antigen is not identified. Autoimmune disease history or systemic immunosuppression led to patient exclusion. The CDR3 sequence is 14 residues long. The V segment lost 10 bases and the J segment 4 bases; nucleotides outside the gene matches: 9. Germline V lookup: CDR1 MNHEY, CDR2 SVGAGI. Sequenced by immunoSEQ multiplex PCR; TCRdb stores in-frame clones only, minus some. The sample yields about 150,000 clones, approximately 94% seen once. This clonotype originated in an adult with an advanced solid tumor such as melanoma, head and neck, liver or kidney cancer. This specimen was CD4+ or CD8+ T cells sorted from blood, taken in a trial of the OX40 agonist ivuxolimab. The gene calls are TRBV6-5 and TRBJ2-2, with 7 nucleotides matching TRBD1. The CDR3 sequence is CAISPDRPTGELFF. The CDR3, as DNA: TGTGCCATCTCCCCGGACAGGCCCACCGGGGAGCTGTTTTTT.